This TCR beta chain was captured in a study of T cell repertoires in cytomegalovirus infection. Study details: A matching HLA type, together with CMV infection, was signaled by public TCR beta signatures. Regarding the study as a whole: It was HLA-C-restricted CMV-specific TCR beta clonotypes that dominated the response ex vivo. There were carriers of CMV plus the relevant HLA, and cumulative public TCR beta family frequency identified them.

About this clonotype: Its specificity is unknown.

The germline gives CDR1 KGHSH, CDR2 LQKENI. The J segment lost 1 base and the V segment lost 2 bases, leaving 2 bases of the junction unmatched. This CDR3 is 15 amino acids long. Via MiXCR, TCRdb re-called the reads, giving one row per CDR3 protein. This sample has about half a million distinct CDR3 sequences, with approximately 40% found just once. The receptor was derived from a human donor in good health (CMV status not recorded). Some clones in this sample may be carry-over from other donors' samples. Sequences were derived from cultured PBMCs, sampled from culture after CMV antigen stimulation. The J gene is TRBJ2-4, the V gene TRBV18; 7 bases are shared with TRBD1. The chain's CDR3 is CASSPETGAKNIQYF. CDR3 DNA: TGTGCCAGCTCACCAGAGACAGGGGCCAAAAACATTCAGTACTTC.